This T cell receptor beta chain stems from a study of shared clonotypes between healthy human individuals. Between the trimmed V and J ends, which lost 2 bases and 1 base, there was a span of 9 bases. This CDR3 comprises 14 residues. CDR1 and CDR2 (germline): SGHRS, YFSETQ. As for this clone: The antigen remains undetermined.

Study outcomes and limitations: Larger estimated richness was generally recorded for naive subsets relative to memory subsets. The naive CD4 repertoires of a handful of donors were compared, and approximately 5% of clonotypes were shared.

Here immunoSEQ multiplex PCR was the method, and the copy in TCRdb shows in-frame clones only, minus some. Of millions of clones detected, approximately 94% appear once; the ten largest clones hold around 0.14%. This receptor was obtained from a man aged 18 to 30 in good health. Sequenced: naive CD4+ T cells sorted from blood. The subset was: CD45RA+ positively selected. The chain combines TRBV5-1 with TRBJ1-1, with D unclear. The chain's CDR3 is CASSLRASNTEAFF. CDR3 bases: TGCGCCAGCAGCTTACGGGCCTCGAACACTGAAGCTTTCTTT.